This T cell receptor beta chain was found in a study of T cells in Graves' hyperthyroidism and ophthalmopathy. Trimming removed 0 bases from V and 2 bases from J, with 10 bases in between. Germline CDR1 is LNHNV and CDR2 is YYDKDF (reference sequence). CDR3 length: 15 amino acids. This clonotype was observed at least ten times. Its antigen is undetermined. The CDR3 regions of TCR beta were amplified from RNA transcripts. A first-round RT-PCR of the TCR CDR3 used the HTBI primer set. From the multiplex PCR reads, TCRdb called clonotypes with MiXCR, one entry per CDR3 protein. Here the sample spans approximately 330,000 distinct CDR3 sequences, around 20% being singletons. Study results and caveats: Most thyroid clonotypes expanded above 0.001 were also detected in blood.

The chain employs TRBV15 and TRBJ1-2, with D unclear. The sample consisted of blood. The clonotype comes from a woman between 50 and 59 years old with Graves' hyperthyroidism. CDR3 in DNA: TGTGCCACCAGCAGAGATACGGGCAGGAACTATGGCTACACCTTC. Its protein is CATSRDTGRNYGYTF.